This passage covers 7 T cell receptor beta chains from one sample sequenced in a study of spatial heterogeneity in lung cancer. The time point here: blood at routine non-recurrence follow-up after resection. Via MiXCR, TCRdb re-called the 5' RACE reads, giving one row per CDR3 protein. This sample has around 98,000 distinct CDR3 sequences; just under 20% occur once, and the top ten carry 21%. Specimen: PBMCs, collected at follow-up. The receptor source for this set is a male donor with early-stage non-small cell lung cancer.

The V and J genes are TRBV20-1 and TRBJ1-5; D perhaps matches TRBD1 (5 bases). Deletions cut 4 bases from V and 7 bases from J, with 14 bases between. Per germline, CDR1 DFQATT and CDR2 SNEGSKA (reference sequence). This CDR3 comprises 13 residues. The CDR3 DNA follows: TGCAGTGCTACGGTCGGGGGTCGGCAGCCCCAGCATTTT. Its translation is CSATVGGRQPQHF.

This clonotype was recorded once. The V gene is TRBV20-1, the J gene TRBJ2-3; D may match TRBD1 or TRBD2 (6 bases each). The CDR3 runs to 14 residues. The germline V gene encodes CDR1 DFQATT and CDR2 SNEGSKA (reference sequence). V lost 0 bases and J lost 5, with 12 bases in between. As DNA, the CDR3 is TGCAGTGCTAGAGATCACGGGGGCGGAGATACGCAGTATTTT. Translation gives CSARDHGGGDTQYF.

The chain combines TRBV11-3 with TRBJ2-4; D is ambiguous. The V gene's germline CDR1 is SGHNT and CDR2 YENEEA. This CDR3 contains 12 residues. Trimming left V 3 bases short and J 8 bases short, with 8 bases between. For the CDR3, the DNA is TGTGCCAGCAGCTTCAGCCTCTACATTCAGTACTTC. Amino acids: CASSFSLYIQYF.

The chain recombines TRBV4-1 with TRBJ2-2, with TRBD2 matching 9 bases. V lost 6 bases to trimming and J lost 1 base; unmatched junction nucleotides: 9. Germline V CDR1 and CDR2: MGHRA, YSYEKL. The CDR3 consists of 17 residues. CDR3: CASRPSPTSGNTGELFF. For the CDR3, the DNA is TGCGCCAGCAGGCCTTCCCCGACTAGCGGGAACACCGGGGAGCTGTTTTTT.

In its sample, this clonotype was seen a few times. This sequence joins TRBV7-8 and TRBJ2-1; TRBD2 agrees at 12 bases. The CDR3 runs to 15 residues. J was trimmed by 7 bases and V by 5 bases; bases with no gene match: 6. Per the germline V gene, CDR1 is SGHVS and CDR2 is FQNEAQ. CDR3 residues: CASSLPTSGSNEQFF. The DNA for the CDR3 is TGTGCCAGCAGCCTCCCGACTAGCGGGAGTAATGAGCAGTTCTTC.

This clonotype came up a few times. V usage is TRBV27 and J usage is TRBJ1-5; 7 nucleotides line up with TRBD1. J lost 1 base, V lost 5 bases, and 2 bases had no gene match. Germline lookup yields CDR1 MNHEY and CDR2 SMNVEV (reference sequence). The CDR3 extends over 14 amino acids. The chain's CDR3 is CASSRQGSNQPQHF. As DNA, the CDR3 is TGTGCCAGCAGTCGACAGGGCAGCAATCAGCCCCAGCATTTT.

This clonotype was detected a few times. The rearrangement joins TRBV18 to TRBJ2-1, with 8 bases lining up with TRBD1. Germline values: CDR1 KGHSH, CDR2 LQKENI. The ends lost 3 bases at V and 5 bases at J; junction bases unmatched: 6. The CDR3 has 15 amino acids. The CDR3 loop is CASSPTGTGDNEQFF. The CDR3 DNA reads TGTGCCAGCTCACCTACCGGGACAGGAGACAATGAGCAGTTCTTC.